The 25 T cell receptor beta chains presented below share a single source sample, sequenced in a study of a mutant IDH1 vaccine in newly diagnosed glioma. Assay used: immunoSEQ multiplex PCR; TCRdb lists only in-frame clones, some missing. The sample carries around 56,000 clones, about nine tenths recorded once. The time point was: baseline, week 1 (first vaccination visit). Treatment: pre-vaccination baseline after standard-of-care therapy. This sample comprised PBMCs, obtained from a glioma patient treated with radiotherapy, temozolomide or both. These TCRs come from a man aged 45-65 years with glioma.

V usage is TRBV18 and J usage is TRBJ1-4; no clear D. The CDR3 runs 15 residues. The germline gives CDR1 KGHSH, CDR2 LQKENI. Trimming took 0 bases from V and 4 from J, leaving 9 bases between them. The CDR3 DNA reads as TGTGCCAGCTCACCACCCGGCGGAAGTAATGAAAAACTGTTTTTT. Residues: CASSPPGGSNEKLFF.

This chain uses TRBV11-2 with TRBJ2-5; D is unresolved. This CDR3 has 13 amino acids. The ends were cut back, 1 base at V and 4 bases at J, with 7 bases in the middle. Germline V gene sequence: CDR1 SGHAT, CDR2 FQNNGV. The DNA for the CDR3 is TGTGCCAGCAGCTTAGGCCGGCGAGAGACCCAGTACTTC. It yields the protein CASSLGRRETQYF.

J is TRBJ1-6 and V is TRBV28; TRBD1 matches 7 bases. CDR1 and CDR2 from the germline V gene are MDHEN and SYDVKM. The CDR3 is 15 residues long. With V trimmed by 3 bases and J by 9 bases, 8 bases remained unmatched. This chain's CDR3 is CASSLSRGLGSPLHF. The CDR3 DNA sequence: TGTGCCAGCAGTTTGTCAAGGGGGCTGGGTTCACCCCTCCACTTT.

Only one count was recorded for this clone. The chain is built from TRBV7-9 and TRBJ2-7; possible D gene TRBD1, 5 bases. CDR1 and CDR2 from the germline V gene are SEHNR and FQNEAQ (reference sequence). CDR3 length: 13 residues. Trimming stripped 7 bases from V and 4 bases from J, with 14 bases between. The CDR3 region has the DNA TGTGCCAGCATGGGGCCGGAAAGATACGAGCAGTACTTC. Translated: CASMGPERYEQYF.

V gene TRBV6-5 combines with J gene TRBJ1-6; possibly TRBD1 for D (5 bases). From germline, CDR1 is MNHEY and CDR2 SVGAGI. The V and J ends lost 0 bases and 6 bases respectively, with 9 bases between them. The CDR3 is made up of 15 amino acids. The DNA of the CDR3 is TGTGCCAGCAGTTACTCCCCACAGGTTAATTCACCCCTCCACTTT. Translation: CASSYSPQVNSPLHF.

This chain uses TRBV30 with TRBJ1-2, with 8 bases aligning to TRBD1. Germline V gene sequence: CDR1 GTSNPN, CDR2 SVGIG (reference sequence). V shed 5 bases, J shed 8 bases, and the junction held 7 bases outside the gene matches. The CDR3 totals 12 residues. The CDR3 here is CAWHWTGRGYTF. CDR3 nucleotide sequence: TGTGCCTGGCATTGGACAGGGAGAGGCTACACCTTC.

A single count supports this clone. The chain has TRBV2 and TRBJ1-1; D ambiguous. Germline loops: CDR1 SNHLY, CDR2 FYNNEI. Trimming took off 4 bases at V and 1 base at J, with 4 bases between the two ends. This CDR3 comprises 12 residues. In DNA form, the CDR3 reads TGTGCCAGCAGTGTTCAGAACACTGAAGCTTTCTTT. Amino acids: CASSVQNTEAFF.

The chain employs TRBV6-5 and TRBJ2-7; 7 nucleotides agree with TRBD2. From germline, CDR1 is MNHEY and CDR2 SVGAGI. V shed 8 bases, J shed 6 bases, and the junction held 7 bases outside the gene matches. The CDR3 consists of 12 residues. The CDR3 here is CASWGGVGEQYF. CDR3 nucleotide sequence: TGTGCCAGCTGGGGGGGAGTAGGCGAGCAGTACTTC.

This chain connects TRBV7-9 to TRBJ1-6, with unresolved D. Germline CDR1 reads SEHNR; CDR2 reads FQNEAQ (reference sequence). The V end lost 5 bases, the J end lost 8 bases, and 7 bases lay between the germline ends. This CDR3 has 12 amino acids. The CDR3 nucleotides are TGTGCCAGCAGCCAAGTCGATTCACCCCTCCACTTT. It translates to CASSQVDSPLHF.

CDR3 sequence reads: CASSIFGGRSGELFF. In nucleotides, the CDR3 is TGTGCCAGCAGTATTTTTGGGGGGCGGAGCGGGGAGCTGTTTTTT. The genes are TRBV28 and TRBJ2-2; the D gene could be TRBD1 or TRBD2 (6 bases each). The CDR3 totals 15 residues. Germline CDR1 reads MDHEN; CDR2 reads SYDVKM. Trimming left V 5 bases short and J 7 bases short, with 17 bases between.

This clone was seen once. V gene TRBV5-1 combines with J gene TRBJ1-2; D is unresolved. Per the germline V gene, CDR1 is SGHRS and CDR2 is YFSETQ. This CDR3 region has 13 residues. The germline V and J ends were trimmed by 0 bases and 6 bases, with 9 bases remaining between them. The chain's CDR3 is CASSLGENHGYTF. In DNA, the CDR3 is TGCGCCAGCAGCTTGGGGGAGAATCATGGCTACACCTTC. Complete variable domain (other parts from reference TRBV5-1 and TRBJ1-2): KAGVTQTPRYLIKTRGQQVTLSCSPISGHRSVSWYQQTPGQGLQFLFEYFSETQRNKGNFPGRFSGRQFSNSRSEMNVSTLELGDSALYLCASSLGENHGYTFGSGTRLTVV.

This clone is medium-sized by share. CDR3 in amino acids: CASSQNRGRELNEQFF. The CDR3 bases are TGTGCCAGCTCACAGAACAGGGGGCGGGAGTTGAATGAGCAGTTCTTC. The chain uses TRBV18 and TRBJ2-1; 9 nucleotides align to TRBD1. This CDR3 has 16 amino acids. J lost 7 bases, V lost 4 bases, and 11 bases had no gene match. CDR1 KGHSH and CDR2 LQKENI come from the germline V gene.

The chain combines TRBV5-1 with TRBJ1-5; 7 positions match TRBD1. J was trimmed by 8 bases and V by 3 bases; bases with no gene match: 11. The germline V gene has CDR1 SGHRS and CDR2 YFSETQ. This CDR3 contains 15 residues. The CDR3 region has the DNA TGCGCCAGCAGCTGGGGCTTGAGGGGGCTTGAGCCCCAGCATTTT. It codes for CASSWGLRGLEPQHF.

A remark on this clone: A read error may produce the germline difference seen at one junction end. V is TRBV7-7 and J is TRBJ2-5, with TRBD1 as a possible D gene (5 bases). CDR3 length equals 15 residues. Germline CDR1 SSHAT, CDR2 FNYEAQ (reference sequence). In nucleotides, the CDR3 is TGTGCTAGCAGCCCTGGACAACCTTCACAAGAGACCCAGTACTTC. Its translation is CASSPGQPSQETQYF. The full variable domain, its missing parts supplied by reference TRBV7-7 and TRBJ2-5, is GAGVSQSPRYKVTKRGQDVTLRCDPISSHATLYWYQQALGQGPEFLTYFNYEAQPDKSGLPSDRFSAERPEGSISTLTIQRTEQRDSAMYRCASSPGQPSQETQYFGPGTRLLVL.

This clone was found once. This rearrangement joins TRBV10-3 to TRBJ1-2; perhaps TRBD1 as D (6 bases). From germline, CDR1 is ENHRY and CDR2 SYGVKD. The V end was cut by 6 bases, the J end by 6 bases, with 14 bases between. The CDR3 runs to 13 residues. In nucleotides, the CDR3 is TGTGCCATCAGCCCAACAGGGCCTGATGGCTACACCTTC. It is translated as CAISPTGPDGYTF.

This clone appeared a few times. The chain has TRBV7-9 and TRBJ1-1; unclear D gene. The CDR3 runs 15 residues. Trimming pared 1 base from V and 6 bases from J, leaving 15 bases between. Germline V lookup: CDR1 SEHNR, CDR2 FQNEAQ (reference sequence). In DNA form, the CDR3 reads TGTGCCAGCAGCTTAGTACAGCTCGACCCTCCTGAAGCTTTCTTT. Translated: CASSLVQLDPPEAFF.

This clone is a singleton in its sample. V and J are TRBV5-4 and TRBJ2-7, with 10 bases aligning to TRBD1. CDR3 size: 18 residues. Germline V gene sequence: CDR1 SGHNT, CDR2 YYREEE (reference sequence). Trimming took 0 bases from V and 2 from J; bases not matched to a gene: 11. This chain's CDR3 is CASSLGQGATYNPYEQYF. The DNA for the CDR3 is TGTGCCAGCAGCTTGGGACAGGGGGCGACTTATAATCCCTACGAGCAGTACTTC.

The chain has TRBV20-1 and TRBJ2-7; D gene uncertain. V lost 6 bases to trimming and J lost 1 base, with 7 bases between them. The CDR3 consists of 11 residues. Germline CDR1 is DFQATT and CDR2 is SNEGSKA (reference sequence). The CDR3 region is CSAGSSYEQYF. In nucleotides, the CDR3 is TGCAGTGCCGGGTCTTCCTACGAGCAGTACTTC.

J is TRBJ1-2 and V is TRBV29-1, with D possibly TRBD1 on 5 matching bases. CDR1 is SQVTM, CDR2 ANQGSEA, per germline. The CDR3 length is 13 residues. Trimming took 7 bases from V and 8 from J, leaving 20 bases between them. This chain's CDR3 is CSAKAQGSWGYTF. The CDR3 nucleotides are TGCAGCGCCAAGGCGCAGGGATCATGGGGCTACACCTTC.

The rearrangement links TRBV7-3 to TRBJ2-1; D unresolved. CDR3 length: 17 residues. Trimming took off 6 bases at V and 6 bases at J, with 24 bases between the two ends. In germline, CDR1 is SGHTA, CDR2 FQGTGA. The CDR3 reads CASRRFVAGIIGNEQFF. The CDR3 DNA follows: TGTGCCAGCAGGCGATTCGTAGCTGGGATTATAGGCAATGAGCAGTTCTTC.

The chain joins TRBV5-1 to TRBJ2-1, with 9 nucleotides matching TRBD1. Germline V lookup: CDR1 SGHRS, CDR2 YFSETQ. This CDR3 is built from 14 residues. The V and J ends lost 5 bases and 8 bases, in that order; junction bases with no gene match: 8. In DNA form, the CDR3 reads TGCGCCAGCAGTACGGGACAGGGTAACTATGAGCAGTTCTTC. Translating it yields CASSTGQGNYEQFF. Full variable domain (remainder filled in from reference TRBV5-1 and TRBJ2-1): KAGVTQTPRYLIKTRGQQVTLSCSPISGHRSVSWYQQTPGQGLQFLFEYFSETQRNKGNFPGRFSGRQFSNSRSEMNVSTLELGDSALYLCASSTGQGNYEQFFGPGTRLTVL.

The chain's CDR3 is CASRYSLGELFF. In DNA, the CDR3 is TGTGCCAGCAGATATAGTCTGGGGGAGCTGTTTTTT. V usage is TRBV2 and J usage is TRBJ2-2; D remains unclear. The V end was cut by 6 bases, the J end by 8 bases, with 10 bases between. The CDR3 has 12 residues. CDR1 and CDR2 from the germline V gene are SNHLY and FYNNEI.

The chain recombines TRBV6-6 with TRBJ1-2, with 8 bases identical to TRBD1. With V trimmed by 6 bases and J by 8 bases, 8 bases remained unmatched. Germline lookup yields CDR1 MNHNY and CDR2 SVGAGI (reference sequence). This CDR3 is built from 13 residues. CDR3 in DNA: TGTGCCAGCAGGACCCAGGGGGCCGGGGGCTACACCTTC. Translation gives CASRTQGAGGYTF.

This clone has only one observation. In nucleotides, the CDR3 is TGTGCCAGCAGTTTCCCGATAGGGGGGTCGACCCAGTACTTC. It is translated as CASSFPIGGSTQYF. This chain connects TRBV28 to TRBJ2-5; D could derive from TRBD1 or TRBD2 (6 bases each). V lost 3 bases, J lost 7 bases, and 15 bases lay in between. Per the germline V gene, CDR1 is MDHEN and CDR2 is SYDVKM. This CDR3 is built from 14 residues.

The chain carries TRBV21-1 and TRBJ1-2. TRBV21-1 is reported as a pseudogene. This CDR3 contains 15 residues. This CDR3 is CASSKDEEANYGYTF. CDR3 DNA: TGTGCCAGCAGCAAAGATGAGGAGGCCAACTATGGCTACACCTTC.